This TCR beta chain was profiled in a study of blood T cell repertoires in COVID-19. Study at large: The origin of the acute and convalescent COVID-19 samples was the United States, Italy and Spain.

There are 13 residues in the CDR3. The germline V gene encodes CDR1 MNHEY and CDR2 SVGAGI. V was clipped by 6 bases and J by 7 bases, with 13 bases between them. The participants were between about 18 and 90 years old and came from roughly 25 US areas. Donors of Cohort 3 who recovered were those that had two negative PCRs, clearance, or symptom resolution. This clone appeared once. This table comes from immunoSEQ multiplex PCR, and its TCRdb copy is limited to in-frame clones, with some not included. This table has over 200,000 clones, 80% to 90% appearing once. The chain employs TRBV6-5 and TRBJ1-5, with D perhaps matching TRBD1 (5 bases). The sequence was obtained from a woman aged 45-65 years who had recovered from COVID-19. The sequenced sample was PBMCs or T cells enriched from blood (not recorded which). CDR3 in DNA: TGTGCCAGCAGCTCGGGGGAAGGGCAGCCCCAGCATTTT. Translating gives CASSSGEGQPQHF.